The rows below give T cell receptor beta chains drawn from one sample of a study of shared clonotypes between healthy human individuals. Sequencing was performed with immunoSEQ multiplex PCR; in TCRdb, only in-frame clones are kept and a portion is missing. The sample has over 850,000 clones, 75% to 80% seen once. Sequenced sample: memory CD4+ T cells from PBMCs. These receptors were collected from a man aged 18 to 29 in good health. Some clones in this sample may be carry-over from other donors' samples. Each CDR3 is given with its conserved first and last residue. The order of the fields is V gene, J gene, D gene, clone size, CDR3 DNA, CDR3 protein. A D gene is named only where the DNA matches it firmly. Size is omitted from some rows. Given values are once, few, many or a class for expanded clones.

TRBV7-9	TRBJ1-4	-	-	TGTGCCAGCAGCCCAGGCAGCGGGCTCACTAATGAAAAACTGTTTTTT	CASSPGSGLTNEKLFF
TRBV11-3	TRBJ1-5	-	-	TGTGCCAGCCCCGGGGGATATAGCAATCAGCCCCAGCATTTT	CASPGGYSNQPQHF
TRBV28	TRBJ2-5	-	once	TGTGCCAGCGTAACCGGGAAAGAGACCCAGTACTTC	CASVTGKETQYF
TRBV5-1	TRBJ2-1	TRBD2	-	TGCGCCAGCAGCTTGGGTCTAGCGGACCTGCAGTTCTTC	CASSLGLADLQFF
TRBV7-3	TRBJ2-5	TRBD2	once	TGTGCCAGCAGCTTATTTGATAGCGGGAACCAAGAGACCCAGTACTTC	CASSLFDSGNQETQYF
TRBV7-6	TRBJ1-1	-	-	TGTGCCAGCAGCTTAGATGTGAACACTGAAGCTTTCTTT	CASSLDVNTEAFF
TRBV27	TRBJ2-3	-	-	TGTGCCAGCAGTCTTTTCCGGGAGACTAGCACAGATACGCAGTATTTT	CASSLFRETSTDTQYF
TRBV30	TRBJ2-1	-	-	TGTGCCTGGAGTTTATTCCTTCCCAATGAGCAGTTCTTC	CAWSLFLPNEQFF
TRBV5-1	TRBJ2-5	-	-	TGCGCCAGCAGCTTGTCCGGGACAAAAGAGACCCAGTACTTC	CASSLSGTKETQYF
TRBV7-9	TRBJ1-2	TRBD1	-	TGTGCCAGCAGCTTAGACGGCGACAGGGTCGACTATGGCTACACCTTC	CASSLDGDRVDYGYTF
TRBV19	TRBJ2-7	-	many	TGTGCCAGTAGCGTCGGGGGTCCCCCCTACGAGCAGTACTTC	CASSVGGPPYEQYF
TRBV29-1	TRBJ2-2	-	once	TGCAGCGTTGCAACAGGGAGGAACACCGGGGAGCTGTTTTTT	CSVATGRNTGELFF
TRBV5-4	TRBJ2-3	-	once	TGTGCCAGCAGCTCCAGGGACCGAAGCACAGATACGCAGTATTTT	CASSSRDRSTDTQYF
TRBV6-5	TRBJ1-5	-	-	TGTGCCAGCAGCACCAGAGGAGATAGCAATCAGCCCCAGCATTTT	CASSTRGDSNQPQHF
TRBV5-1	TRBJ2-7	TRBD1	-	TGCGCCAGCAGCTTGATGGGACAGGGACCCTACGAGCAGTACTTC	CASSLMGQGPYEQYF
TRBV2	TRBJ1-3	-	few	TGTGCCAGCACGGGGGATGGAAACACCATATATTTT	CASTGDGNTIYF
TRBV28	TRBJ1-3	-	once	TGTGCCAGCCGTTCCGCCGTACACACCATATATTTT	CASRSAVHTIYF
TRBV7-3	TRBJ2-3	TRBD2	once	TGTGCCAGCAGCTCGGCCGGGGGGACGCAGTATTTT	CASSSAGGTQYF
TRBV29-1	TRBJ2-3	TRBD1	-	TGCAGCGTTGTTGGGACAGGGAGCACAGATACGCAGTATTTT	CSVVGTGSTDTQYF
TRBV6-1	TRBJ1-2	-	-	TGTGCCAGCAAGGAGAGATTTATAGACTATGGCTACACCTTC	CASKERFIDYGYTF
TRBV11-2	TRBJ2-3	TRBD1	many	TGTGCCAGCAGCCTGACAGGGGCCTCGCCATATACGCAGTATTTT	CASSLTGASPYTQYF
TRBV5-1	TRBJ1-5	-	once	TGCGCCAGCAGCTTGGGACAGCTCAATCAGCCCCAGCATTTT	CASSLGQLNQPQHF
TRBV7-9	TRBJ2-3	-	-	TGTGCCAGCAGCTTAGTAGGGCCAGATACGCAGTATTTT	CASSLVGPDTQYF
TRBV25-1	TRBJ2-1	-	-	TGTGCCAGCAGTGAAACGACCCCGTCTCGACAGTTCTTC	CASSETTPSRQFF
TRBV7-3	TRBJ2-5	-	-	TGTGCCAGCAGCCCGGCTGGGGTGGAGACCCAGTACTTC	CASSPAGVETQYF
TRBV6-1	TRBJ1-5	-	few	TGTGCCAGCAGTGAAGCCGGGGTCCAGGGGTTTAGGGGCAATCAGCCCCAGCATTTT	CASSEAGVQGFRGNQPQHF
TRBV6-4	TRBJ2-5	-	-	TGTGCCAGCAGTGACTCGCAGGGGGAGACCCAGTACTTC	CASSDSQGETQYF
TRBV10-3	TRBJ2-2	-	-	TGTGCCATCAGTGAATCGAACCCGTACACCGGGGAGCTGTTTTTT	CAISESNPYTGELFF
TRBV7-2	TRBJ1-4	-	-	TGTGCCAGCAGCTTAGGTGGGCAGGCAAATGAAAAACTGTTTTTT	CASSLGGQANEKLFF
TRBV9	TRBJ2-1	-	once	TGTGCCAGCAGCGTAATCGGGGGAGTAGGCAATGAGCAGTTCTTC	CASSVIGGVGNEQFF